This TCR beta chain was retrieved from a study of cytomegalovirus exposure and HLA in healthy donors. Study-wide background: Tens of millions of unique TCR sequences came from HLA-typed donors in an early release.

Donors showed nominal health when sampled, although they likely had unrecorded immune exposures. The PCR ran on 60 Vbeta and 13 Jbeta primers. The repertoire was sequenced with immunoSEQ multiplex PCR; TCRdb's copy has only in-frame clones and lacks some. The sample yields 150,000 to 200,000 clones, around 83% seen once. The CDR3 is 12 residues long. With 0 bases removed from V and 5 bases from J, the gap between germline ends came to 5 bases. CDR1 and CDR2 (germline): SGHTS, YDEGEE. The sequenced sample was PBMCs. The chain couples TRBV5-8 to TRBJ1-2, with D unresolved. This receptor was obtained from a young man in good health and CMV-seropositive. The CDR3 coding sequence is TGTGCCAGCAGCTTGGCGGGTTATGGCTACACCTTC. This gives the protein CASSLAGYGYTF.